This entry describes one TCR beta chain. Under the authors' procedure: Cell counts per sample came from amplifying reference gene primers. Here immunoSEQ multiplex PCR was the method, and the copy in TCRdb shows in-frame clones only, minus some. That table is the source of V, J and clone size, and D and trimming were worked out from the DNA. The sample includes about 240,000 clones, 86% of them seen just once. The data are from a study of blood T cell repertoires in COVID-19. Across the whole study: T cells, B-cell-depleted T cells, or PBMCs provided the cDNA or gDNA that served as material.

The sequence came from an elderly man with acute or convalescent COVID-19. The sequencing input was peripheral blood.

CDR3 DNA sequence: TGTGCCAGCAGCTTGGGACCGCCAGAGGATCAGCCCCAGCATTTT. It encodes CASSLGPPEDQPQHF. This chain links TRBV5-4 with TRBJ1-5; D gene unclear. The germline CDR1 and CDR2 sequences are SGHNT and YYREEE (reference sequence). V lost 0 bases to trimming and J lost 5 bases, with 12 bases between them. The CDR3 contains 15 residues.